The clone carrying this TCR beta chain was found once. This entry comes from a study of control samples from healthy donors and cancer patients. The table came from immunoSEQ multiplex PCR; TCRdb's copy has only in-frame clones and leaves some out. This sample carries about 110,000 clones, about nine tenths of them seen once, and the ten largest clones take 4% to 4.5%. The source of this sequence is a human donor in good health. The donor label of this sample is uncertain. The sequenced material came from blood.

The CDR3 reads CASSLGVVRENSPLHF. The CDR3 DNA reads as TGTGCCAGCAGCTTAGGAGTGGTCAGGGAGAATTCACCCCTCCACTTT. The genes are TRBV13 and TRBJ1-6, with D possibly TRBD1 on 5 matching bases. V was cut by 0 bases and J by 7 bases, with 13 bases left in between. Per germline, CDR1 PRHDT and CDR2 FYEKMQ (reference sequence). The CDR3 length is 16 residues.